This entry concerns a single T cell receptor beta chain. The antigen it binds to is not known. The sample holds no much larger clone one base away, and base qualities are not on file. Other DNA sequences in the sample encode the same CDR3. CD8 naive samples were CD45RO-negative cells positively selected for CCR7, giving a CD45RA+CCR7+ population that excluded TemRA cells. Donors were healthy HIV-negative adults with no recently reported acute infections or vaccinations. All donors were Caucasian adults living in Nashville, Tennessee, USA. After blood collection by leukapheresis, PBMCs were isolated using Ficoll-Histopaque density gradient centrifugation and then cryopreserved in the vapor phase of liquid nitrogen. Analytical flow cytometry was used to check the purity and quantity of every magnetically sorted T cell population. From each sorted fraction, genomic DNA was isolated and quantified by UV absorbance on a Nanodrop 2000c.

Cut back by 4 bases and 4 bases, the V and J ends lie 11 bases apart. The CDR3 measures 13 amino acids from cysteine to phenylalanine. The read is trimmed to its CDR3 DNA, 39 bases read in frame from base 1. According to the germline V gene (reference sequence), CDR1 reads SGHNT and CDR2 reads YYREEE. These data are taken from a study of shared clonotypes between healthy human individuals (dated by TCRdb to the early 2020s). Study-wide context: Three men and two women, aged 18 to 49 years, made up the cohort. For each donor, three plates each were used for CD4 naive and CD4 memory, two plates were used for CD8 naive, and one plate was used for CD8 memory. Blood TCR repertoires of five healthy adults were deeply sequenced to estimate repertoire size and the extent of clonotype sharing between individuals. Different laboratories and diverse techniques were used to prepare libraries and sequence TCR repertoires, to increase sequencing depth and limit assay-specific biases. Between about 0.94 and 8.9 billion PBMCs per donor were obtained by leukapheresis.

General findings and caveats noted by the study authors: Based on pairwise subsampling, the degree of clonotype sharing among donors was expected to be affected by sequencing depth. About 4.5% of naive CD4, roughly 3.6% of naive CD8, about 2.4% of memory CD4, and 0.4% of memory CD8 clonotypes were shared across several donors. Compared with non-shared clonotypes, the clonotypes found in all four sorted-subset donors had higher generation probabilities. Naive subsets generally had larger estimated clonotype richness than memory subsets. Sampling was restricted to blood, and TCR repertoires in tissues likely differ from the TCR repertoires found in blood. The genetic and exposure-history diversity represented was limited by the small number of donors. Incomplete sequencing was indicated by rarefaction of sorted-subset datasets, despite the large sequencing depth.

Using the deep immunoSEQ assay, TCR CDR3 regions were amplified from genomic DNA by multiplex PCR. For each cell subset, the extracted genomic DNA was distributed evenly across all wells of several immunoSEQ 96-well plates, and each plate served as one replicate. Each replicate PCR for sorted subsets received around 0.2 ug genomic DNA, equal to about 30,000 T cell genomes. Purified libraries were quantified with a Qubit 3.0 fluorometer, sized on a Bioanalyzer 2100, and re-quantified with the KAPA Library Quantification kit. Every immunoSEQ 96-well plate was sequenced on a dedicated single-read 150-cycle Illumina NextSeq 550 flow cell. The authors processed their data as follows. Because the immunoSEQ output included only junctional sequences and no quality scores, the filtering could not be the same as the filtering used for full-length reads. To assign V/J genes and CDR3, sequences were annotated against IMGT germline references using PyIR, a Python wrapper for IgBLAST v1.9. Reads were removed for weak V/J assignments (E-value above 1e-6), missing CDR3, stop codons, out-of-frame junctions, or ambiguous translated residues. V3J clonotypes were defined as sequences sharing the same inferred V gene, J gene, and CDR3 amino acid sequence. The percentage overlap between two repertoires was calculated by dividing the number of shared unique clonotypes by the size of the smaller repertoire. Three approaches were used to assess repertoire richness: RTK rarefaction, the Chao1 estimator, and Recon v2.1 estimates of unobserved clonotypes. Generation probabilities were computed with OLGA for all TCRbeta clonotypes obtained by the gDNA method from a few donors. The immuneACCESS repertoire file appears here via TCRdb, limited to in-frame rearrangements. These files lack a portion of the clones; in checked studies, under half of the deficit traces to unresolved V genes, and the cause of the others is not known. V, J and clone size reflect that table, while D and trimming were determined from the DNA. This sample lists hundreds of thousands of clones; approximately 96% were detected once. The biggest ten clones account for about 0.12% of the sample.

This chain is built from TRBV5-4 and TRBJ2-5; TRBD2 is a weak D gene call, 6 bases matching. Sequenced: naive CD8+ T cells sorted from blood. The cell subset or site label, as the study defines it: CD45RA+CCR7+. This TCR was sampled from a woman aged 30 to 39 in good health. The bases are TGTGCCAGCAGCCCCGAAGCGGGAGAGACCCAGTACTTC. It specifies CASSPEAGETQYF.